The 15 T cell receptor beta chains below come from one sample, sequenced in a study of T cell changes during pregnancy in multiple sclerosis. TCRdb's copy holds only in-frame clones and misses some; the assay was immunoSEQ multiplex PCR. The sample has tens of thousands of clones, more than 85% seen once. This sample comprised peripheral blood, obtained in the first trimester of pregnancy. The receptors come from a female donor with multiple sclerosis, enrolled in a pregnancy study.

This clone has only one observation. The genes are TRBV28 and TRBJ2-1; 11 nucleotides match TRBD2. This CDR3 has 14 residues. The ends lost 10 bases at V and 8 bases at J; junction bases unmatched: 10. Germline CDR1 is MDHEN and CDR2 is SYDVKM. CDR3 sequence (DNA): TGTGCCACCCGATTTAGCGGGAGGGTCTATGAGCAGTTCTTC. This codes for CATRFSGRVYEQFF.

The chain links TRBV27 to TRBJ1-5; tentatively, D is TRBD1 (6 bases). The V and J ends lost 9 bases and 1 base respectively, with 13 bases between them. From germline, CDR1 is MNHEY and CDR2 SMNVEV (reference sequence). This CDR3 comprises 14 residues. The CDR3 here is CASKGGLSNQPQHF. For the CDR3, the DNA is TGTGCCAGTAAGGGGGGGCTAAGCAATCAGCCCCAGCATTTT.

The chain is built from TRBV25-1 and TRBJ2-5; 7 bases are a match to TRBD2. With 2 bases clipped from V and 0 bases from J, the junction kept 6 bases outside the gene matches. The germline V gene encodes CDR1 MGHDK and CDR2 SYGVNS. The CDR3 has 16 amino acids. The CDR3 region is CASSEGVAGYQETQYF. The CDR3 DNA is TGTGCCAGCAGTGAAGGAGTAGCGGGCTACCAAGAGACCCAGTACTTC.

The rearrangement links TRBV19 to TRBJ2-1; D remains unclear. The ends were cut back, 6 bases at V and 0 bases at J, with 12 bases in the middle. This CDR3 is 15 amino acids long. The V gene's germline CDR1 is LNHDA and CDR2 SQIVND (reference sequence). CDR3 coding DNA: TGTGCCAGTAGAAGTCGCGGCCCCTCCTACAATGAGCAGTTCTTC. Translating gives CASRSRGPSYNEQFF.

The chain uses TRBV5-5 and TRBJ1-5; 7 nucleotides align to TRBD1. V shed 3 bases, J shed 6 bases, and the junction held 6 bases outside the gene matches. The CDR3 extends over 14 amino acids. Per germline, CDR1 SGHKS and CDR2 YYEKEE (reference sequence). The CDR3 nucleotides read TGTGCCAGCAGCTACGACAGGGCAAGTCAGCCCCAGCATTTT. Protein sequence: CASSYDRASQPQHF.

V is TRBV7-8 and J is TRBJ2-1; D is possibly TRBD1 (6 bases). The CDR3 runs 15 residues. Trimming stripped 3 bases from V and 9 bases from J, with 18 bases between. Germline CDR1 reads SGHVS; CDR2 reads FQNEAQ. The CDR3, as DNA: TGTGCCAGCAGCTTTAAAGAGGGGGTATGGAGTGAGCAGTTCTTC. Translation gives CASSFKEGVWSEQFF.

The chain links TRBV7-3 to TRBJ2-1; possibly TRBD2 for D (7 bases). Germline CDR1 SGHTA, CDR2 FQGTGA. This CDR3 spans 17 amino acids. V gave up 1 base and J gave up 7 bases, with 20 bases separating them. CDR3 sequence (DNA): TGTGCCAGCAGCTTAAGACCCCCCGCGGGGGCGACGAATGAGCAGTTCTTC. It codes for CASSLRPPAGATNEQFF.

The CDR3 here is CASSLDRRGYEKLFF. DNA of the CDR3: TGTGCCAGCAGCTTAGATCGTCGGGGGTATGAAAAACTGTTTTTT. The genes are TRBV11-2 and TRBJ1-4; a possible D gene is TRBD1 (5 bases). The ends were cut back, 0 bases at V and 6 bases at J, with 11 bases in the middle. CDR3 length: 15 residues. Germline-derived CDR1 and CDR2 are SGHAT and FQNNGV.

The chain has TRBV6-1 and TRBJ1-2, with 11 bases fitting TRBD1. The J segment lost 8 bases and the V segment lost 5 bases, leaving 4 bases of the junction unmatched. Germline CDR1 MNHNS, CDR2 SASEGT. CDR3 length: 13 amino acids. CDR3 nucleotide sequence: TGTGCCAGCAGTCAAGGGACAGGGGGAGGCTACACCTTC. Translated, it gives CASSQGTGGGYTF.

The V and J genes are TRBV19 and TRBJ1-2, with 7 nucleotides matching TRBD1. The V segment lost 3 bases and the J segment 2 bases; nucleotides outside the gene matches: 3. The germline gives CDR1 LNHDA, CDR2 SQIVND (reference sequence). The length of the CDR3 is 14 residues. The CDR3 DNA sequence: TGTGCCAGTAGTATGCTACAGGGGAACTATGGCTACACCTTC. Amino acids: CASSMLQGNYGYTF. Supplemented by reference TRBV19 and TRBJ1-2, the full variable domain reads DGGITQSPKYLFRKEGQNVTLSCEQNLNHDAMYWYRQDPGQGLRLIYYSQIVNDFQKGDIAEGYSVSREKKESFPLTVTSAQKNPTAFYLCASSMLQGNYGYTFGSGTRLTVV.

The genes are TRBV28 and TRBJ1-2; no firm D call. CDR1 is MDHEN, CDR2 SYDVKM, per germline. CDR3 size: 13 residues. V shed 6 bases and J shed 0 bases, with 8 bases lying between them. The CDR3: CASSSPANYGYTF. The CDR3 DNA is TGTGCCAGCAGCTCTCCGGCTAACTATGGCTACACCTTC.

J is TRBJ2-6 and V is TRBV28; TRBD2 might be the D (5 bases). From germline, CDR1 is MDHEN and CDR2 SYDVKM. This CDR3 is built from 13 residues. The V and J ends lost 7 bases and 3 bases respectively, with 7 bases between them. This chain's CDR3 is CASTAGGANVLTF. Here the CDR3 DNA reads TGTGCCAGCACCGCGGGTGGGGCCAACGTCCTGACTTTC.

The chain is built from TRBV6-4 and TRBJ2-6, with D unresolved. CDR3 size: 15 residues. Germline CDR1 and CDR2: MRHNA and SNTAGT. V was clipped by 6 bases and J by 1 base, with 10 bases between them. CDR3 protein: CASRDFSSGANVLTF. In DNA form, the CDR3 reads TGTGCCAGCAGAGATTTCAGTTCTGGGGCCAACGTCCTGACTTTC.

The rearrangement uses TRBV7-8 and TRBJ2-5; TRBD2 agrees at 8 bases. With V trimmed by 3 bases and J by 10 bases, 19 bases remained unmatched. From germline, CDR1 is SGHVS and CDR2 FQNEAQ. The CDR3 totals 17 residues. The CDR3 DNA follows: TGTGCCAGCAGCTTGGTAAAAGCGGGGGAGCCGTTATTTGGCCAGTACTTC. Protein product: CASSLVKAGEPLFGQYF.

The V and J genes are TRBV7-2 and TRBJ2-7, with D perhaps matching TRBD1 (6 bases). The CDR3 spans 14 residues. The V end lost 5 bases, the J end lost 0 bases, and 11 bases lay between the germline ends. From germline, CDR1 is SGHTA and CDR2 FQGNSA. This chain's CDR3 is CASSGDTSSYEQYF. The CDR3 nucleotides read TGTGCCAGCAGCGGGGACACCAGCTCCTACGAGCAGTACTTC.